Below, one T cell receptor beta chain is given with its context. During active infection, Seattle patients enrolled and were then monitored through disease. The junction had 7 bases not matched to a gene; V was cut back by 0 bases and J by 4 bases. Germline CDR1 SGHNT, CDR2 YYREEE (reference sequence). The CDR3 loop spans 16 amino acids. Original analysis: Reference gene primers were amplified, and this amplification served to estimate nucleated cell counts. The data were produced by immunoSEQ multiplex PCR, yet TCRdb's version contains in-frame clones alone and is incomplete. D and trimming come from the DNA, and the V and J calls and clone size come from that table. The sample holds 200,000 or so clones, 90% to 95% seen once. The source of the sample is a study of blood T cell repertoires in COVID-19.

The TCR was taken from a man in his fifties or sixties with COVID-19, enrolled during active disease. The chain is built from TRBV5-4 and TRBJ1-5; 7 bases align to TRBD1. Sequencing input: peripheral blood. CDR3 in DNA: TGTGCCAGCAGCTTGGGGGGACCACAGGGGAATCAGCCCCAGCATTTT. This gives the protein CASSLGGPQGNQPQHF.